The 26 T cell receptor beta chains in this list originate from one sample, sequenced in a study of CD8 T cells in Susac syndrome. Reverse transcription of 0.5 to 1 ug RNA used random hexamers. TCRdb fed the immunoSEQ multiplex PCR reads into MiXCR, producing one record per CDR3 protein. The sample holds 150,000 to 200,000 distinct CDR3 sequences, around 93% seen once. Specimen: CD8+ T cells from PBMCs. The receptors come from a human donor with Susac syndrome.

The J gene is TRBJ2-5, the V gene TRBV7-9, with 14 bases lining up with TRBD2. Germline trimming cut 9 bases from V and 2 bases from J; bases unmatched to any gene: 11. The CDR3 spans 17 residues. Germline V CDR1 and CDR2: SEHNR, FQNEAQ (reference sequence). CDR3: CASTRLTSGRGQETQYF. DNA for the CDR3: TGTGCCAGTACTAGACTGACTAGCGGGAGGGGACAAGAGACCCAGTACTTC.

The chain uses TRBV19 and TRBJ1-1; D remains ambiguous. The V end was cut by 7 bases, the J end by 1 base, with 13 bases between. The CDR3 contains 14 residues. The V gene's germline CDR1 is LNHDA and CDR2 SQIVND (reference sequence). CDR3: CASTISWGNTEAFF. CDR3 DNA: TGTGCCAGTACAATAAGTTGGGGGAACACTGAAGCTTTCTTT. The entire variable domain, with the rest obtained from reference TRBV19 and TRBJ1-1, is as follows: DGGITQSPKYLFRKEGQNVTLSCEQNLNHDAMYWYRQDPGQGLRLIYYSQIVNDFQKGDIAEGYSVSREKKESFPLTVTSAQKNPTAFYLCASTISWGNTEAFFGQGTRLTVV.

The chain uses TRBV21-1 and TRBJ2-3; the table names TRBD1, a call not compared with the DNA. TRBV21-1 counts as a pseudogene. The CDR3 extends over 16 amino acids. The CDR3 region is CASSKAGRNGTDTQYF. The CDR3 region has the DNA TGTGCCAGCAGCAAAGCTGGGCGGAACGGCACAGATACGCAGTATTTT.

Written as DNA, the CDR3 is TGTGCCAGCAGCTTAATGTTACAGGGAGGTAACAATTCACCCCTCCACTTT. It encodes CASSLMLQGGNNSPLHF. The rearrangement links TRBV7-2 to TRBJ1-6; weak D call: TRBD1 (6 bases). Trimming took off 2 bases at V and 7 bases at J, with 18 bases between the two ends. This CDR3 contains 17 residues. CDR1 and CDR2 (germline): SGHTA, FQGNSA.

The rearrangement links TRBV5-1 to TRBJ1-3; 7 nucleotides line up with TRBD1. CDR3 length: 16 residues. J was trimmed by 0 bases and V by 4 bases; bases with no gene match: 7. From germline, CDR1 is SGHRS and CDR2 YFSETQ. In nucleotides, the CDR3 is TGCGCCAGCAGCGTGGAAGCAGGGGGCTCTGGAAACACCATATATTTT. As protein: CASSVEAGGSGNTIYF.

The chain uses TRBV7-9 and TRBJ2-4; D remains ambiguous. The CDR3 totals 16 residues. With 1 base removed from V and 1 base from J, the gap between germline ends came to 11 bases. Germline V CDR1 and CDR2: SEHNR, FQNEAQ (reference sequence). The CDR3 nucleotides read TGTGCCAGCAGCTTAGGTTTCGAGGTTGCCAAAAACATTCAGTACTTC. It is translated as CASSLGFEVAKNIQYF. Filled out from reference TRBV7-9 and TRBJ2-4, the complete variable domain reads DTGVSQNPRHKITKRGQNVTFRCDPISEHNRLYWYRQTLGQGPEFLTYFQNEAQLEKSRLLSDRFSAERPKGSFSTLEIQRTEQGDSAMYLCASSLGFEVAKNIQYFGAGTRLSVL.

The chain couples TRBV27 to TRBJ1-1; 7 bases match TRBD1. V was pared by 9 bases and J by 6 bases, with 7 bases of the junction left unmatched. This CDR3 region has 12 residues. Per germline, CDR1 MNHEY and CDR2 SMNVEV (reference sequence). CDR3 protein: CASTTGSAEAFF. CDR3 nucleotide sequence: TGTGCCAGTACGACAGGGTCGGCTGAAGCTTTCTTT.

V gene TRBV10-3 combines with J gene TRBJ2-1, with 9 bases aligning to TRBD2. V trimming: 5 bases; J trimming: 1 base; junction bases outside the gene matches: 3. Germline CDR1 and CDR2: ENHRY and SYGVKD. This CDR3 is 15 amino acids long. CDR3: CAISSGGLSYNEQFF. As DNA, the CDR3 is TGTGCCATCAGTAGCGGGGGGTTGTCCTACAATGAGCAGTTCTTC.

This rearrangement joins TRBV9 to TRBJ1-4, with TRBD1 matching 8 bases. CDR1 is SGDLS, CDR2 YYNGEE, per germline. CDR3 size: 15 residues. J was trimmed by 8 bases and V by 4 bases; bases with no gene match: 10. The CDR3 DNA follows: TGTGCCAGCAGCCCCTCCCAGGGGGCTGGGGAAAAACTGTTTTTT. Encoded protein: CASSPSQGAGEKLFF.

CDR3 in DNA: TGTGCCAGCATCCCTGGGAACGAGCACGAGCAGTACTTC. Its protein is CASIPGNEHEQYF. The gene calls are TRBV28 and TRBJ2-7; no clear D. Trimming pared 7 bases from V and 5 bases from J, leaving 15 bases between. Germline loops: CDR1 MDHEN, CDR2 SYDVKM. CDR3 length equals 13 residues.

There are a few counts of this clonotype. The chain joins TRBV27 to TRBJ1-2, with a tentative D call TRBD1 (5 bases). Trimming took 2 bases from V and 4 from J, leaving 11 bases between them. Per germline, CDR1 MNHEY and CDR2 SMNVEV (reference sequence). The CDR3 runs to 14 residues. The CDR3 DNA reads TGTGCCAGCAGTTTACGGGGGAGCATCTATGGCTACACCTTC. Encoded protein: CASSLRGSIYGYTF.

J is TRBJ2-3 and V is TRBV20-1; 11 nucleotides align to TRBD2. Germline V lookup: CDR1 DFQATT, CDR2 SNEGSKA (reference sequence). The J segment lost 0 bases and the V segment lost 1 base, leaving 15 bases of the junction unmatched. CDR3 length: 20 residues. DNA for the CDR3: TGCAGTGCTAGAGTCCTTATAGCGGGGGGGAATCACTTAAGCACAGATACGCAGTATTTT. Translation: CSARVLIAGGNHLSTDTQYF.

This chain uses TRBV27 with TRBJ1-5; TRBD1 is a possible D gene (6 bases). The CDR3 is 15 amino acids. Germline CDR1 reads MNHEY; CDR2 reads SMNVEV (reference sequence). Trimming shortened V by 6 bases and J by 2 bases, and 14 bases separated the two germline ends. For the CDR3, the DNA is TGTGCCAGCAGACCACAGGGATGGGGCAATCAGCCCCAGCATTTT. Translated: CASRPQGWGNQPQHF.

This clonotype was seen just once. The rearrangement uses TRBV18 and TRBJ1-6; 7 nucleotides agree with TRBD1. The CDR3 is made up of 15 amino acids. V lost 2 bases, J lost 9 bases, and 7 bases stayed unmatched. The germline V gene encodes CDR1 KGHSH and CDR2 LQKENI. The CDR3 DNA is TGTGCCAGCTCACCAACAGGGGAAGGTGGTTCACCCCTCCACTTT. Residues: CASSPTGEGGSPLHF.

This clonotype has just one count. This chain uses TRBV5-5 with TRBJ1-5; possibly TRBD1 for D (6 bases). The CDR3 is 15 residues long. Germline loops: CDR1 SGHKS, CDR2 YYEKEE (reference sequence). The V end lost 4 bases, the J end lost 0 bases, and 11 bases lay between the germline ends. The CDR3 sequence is CASSTDRNSNQPQHF. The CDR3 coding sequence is TGTGCCAGCAGCACCGACAGGAATAGCAATCAGCCCCAGCATTTT.

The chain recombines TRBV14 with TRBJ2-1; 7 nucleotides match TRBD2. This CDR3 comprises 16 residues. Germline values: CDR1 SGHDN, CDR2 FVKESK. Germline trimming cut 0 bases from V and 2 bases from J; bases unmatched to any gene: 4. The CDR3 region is CASSQEVAGPYNEQFF. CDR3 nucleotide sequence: TGTGCCAGCAGCCAAGAAGTAGCGGGTCCCTACAATGAGCAGTTCTTC.

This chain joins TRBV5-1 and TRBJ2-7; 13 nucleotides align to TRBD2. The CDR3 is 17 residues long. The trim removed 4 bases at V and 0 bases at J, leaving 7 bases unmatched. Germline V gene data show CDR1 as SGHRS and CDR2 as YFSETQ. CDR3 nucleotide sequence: TGCGCCAGCAGCGACGGACTAGCGGGAGTGGGCTCCTACGAGCAGTACTTC. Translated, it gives CASSDGLAGVGSYEQYF.

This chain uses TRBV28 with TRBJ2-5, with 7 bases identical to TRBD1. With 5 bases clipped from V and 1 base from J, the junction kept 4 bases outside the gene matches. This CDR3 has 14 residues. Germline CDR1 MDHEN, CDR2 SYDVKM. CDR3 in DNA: TGTGCCAGCAGTGCCGGGACAGCCCAAGAGACCCAGTACTTC. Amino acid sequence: CASSAGTAQETQYF.

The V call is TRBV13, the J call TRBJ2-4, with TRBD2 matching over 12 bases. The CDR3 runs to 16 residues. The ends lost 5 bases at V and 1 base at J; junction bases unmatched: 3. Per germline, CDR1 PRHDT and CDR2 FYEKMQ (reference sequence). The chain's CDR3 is CASSLGLAGAKNIQYF. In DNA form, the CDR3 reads TGTGCCAGCAGCCTCGGACTAGCGGGGGCCAAAAACATTCAGTACTTC.

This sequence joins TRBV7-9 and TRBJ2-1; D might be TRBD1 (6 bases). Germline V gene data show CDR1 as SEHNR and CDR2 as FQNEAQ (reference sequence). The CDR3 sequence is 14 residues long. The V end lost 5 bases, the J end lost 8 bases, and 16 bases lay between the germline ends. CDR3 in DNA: TGTGCCAGCAGCCGTATCGGACAGACCTATGAGCAGTTCTTC. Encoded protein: CASSRIGQTYEQFF.

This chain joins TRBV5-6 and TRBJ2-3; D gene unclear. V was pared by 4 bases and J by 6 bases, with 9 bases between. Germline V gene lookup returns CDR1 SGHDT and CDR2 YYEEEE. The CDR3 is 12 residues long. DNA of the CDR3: TGTGCCAGCAGCCGTGCATGGGATACGCAGTATTTT. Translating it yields CASSRAWDTQYF.

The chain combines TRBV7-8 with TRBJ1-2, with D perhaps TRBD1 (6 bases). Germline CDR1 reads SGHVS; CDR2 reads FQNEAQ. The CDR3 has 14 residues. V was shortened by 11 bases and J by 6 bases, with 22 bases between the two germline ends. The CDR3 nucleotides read TGTGCCGGGACTAATGGGGGGGGCAGCGATGGCTACACCTTC. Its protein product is CAGTNGGGSDGYTF.

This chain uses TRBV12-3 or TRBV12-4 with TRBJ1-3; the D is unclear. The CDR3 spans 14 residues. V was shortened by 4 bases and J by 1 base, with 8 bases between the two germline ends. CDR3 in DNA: TGTGCCAGCAGTTCTACGGGATCTGGAAACACCATATATTTT. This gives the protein CASSSTGSGNTIYF.

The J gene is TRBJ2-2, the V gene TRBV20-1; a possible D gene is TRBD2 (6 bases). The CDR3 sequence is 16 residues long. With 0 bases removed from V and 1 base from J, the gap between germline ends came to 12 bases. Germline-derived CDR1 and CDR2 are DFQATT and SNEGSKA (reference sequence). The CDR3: CSARDPLSGNTGELFF. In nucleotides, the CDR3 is TGCAGTGCTAGAGATCCGCTTAGCGGGAACACCGGGGAGCTGTTTTTT.

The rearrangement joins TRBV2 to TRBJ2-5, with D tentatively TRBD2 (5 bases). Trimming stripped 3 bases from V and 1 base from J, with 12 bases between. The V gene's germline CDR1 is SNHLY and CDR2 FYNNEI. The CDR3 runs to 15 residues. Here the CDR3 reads CASSDPRGGQETQYF. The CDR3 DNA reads TGTGCCAGCAGTGACCCCAGAGGAGGCCAAGAGACCCAGTACTTC. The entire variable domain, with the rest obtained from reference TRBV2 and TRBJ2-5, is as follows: EPEVTQTPSHQVTQMGQEVILRCVPISNHLYFYWYRQILGQKVEFLVSFYNNEISEKSEIFDDQFSVERPDGSNFTLKIRSTKLEDSAMYFCASSDPRGGQETQYFGPGTRLLVL.

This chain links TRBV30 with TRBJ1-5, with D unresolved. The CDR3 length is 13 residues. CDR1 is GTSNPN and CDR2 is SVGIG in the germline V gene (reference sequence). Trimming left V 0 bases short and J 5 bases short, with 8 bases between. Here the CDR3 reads CAWSVFGHQPQHF. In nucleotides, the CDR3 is TGTGCCTGGAGTGTATTCGGCCATCAGCCCCAGCATTTT.